Listed below are T cell receptor beta chains from one sample, sequenced in a study of blood T cell repertoires in COVID-19. Here immunoSEQ multiplex PCR was the method, and the copy in TCRdb shows in-frame clones only, minus some. The sample lists under 250,000 clones, roughly 90% occurring once. The sequencing sample was made of peripheral blood. The receptors stem from a man between 60 and 70 years old with COVID-19, enrolled during active disease. Both conserved end residues are trimmed from each CDR3. D genes are given only for firm matches.

d_gene,j_gene,v_gene,CDR3aa
.,TRBJ1-2,TRBV12-3/TRBV12-4,ASSYVSGYT
TRBD1,TRBJ1-1,TRBV27,ASSNRGTEAF
TRBD2,TRBJ2-5,TRBV20-1,SARGGETQY
.,TRBJ1-4,TRBV9,ASSETPEGPATNEKLF
TRBD1,TRBJ1-2,TRBV27,ASRRQGYGYT
TRBD2,TRBJ2-1,TRBV19,ASSMYAGELFEQF
TRBD2,TRBJ2-1,TRBV19,ASSIVTSGNNEQF
TRBD1,TRBJ2-2,TRBV19,ASSLGQVGTGELF
.,TRBJ2-3,TRBV19,ASTTGGTDTQY
.,TRBJ1-3,TRBV7-3,ASSLTAGAGNTIY
TRBD1,TRBJ2-1,TRBV24-1,ATGASGQGIHEQF
.,TRBJ2-1,TRBV7-9,ASRGSGNEQF
TRBD1,TRBJ2-1,TRBV10-3,AISERTGYNEQF
.,TRBJ1-1,TRBV10-3,ATSSAESSEAF
TRBD1,TRBJ2-7,TRBV25-1,ASSEWGTGSSAYEQY
.,TRBJ2-3,TRBV2,ASSRAAYTDTQY
.,TRBJ1-5,TRBV3-1/TRBV3-2,ASGDISNQPQH
.,TRBJ1-1,TRBV7-2,ASSLSVTDNTEAF
TRBD1,TRBJ1-5,TRBV30,AWSPGQGGQPQH
.,TRBJ1-6,TRBV19,ASSTTGYNSPLH
.,TRBJ2-3,TRBV7-3,ASSLLEGTDTQY
.,TRBJ1-2,TRBV18,ASSPGRPYGYT
.,TRBJ1-2,TRBV7-2,ASSREGVDGYT
TRBD1,TRBJ1-1,TRBV7-6,ASSLGTGLNTEAF
.,TRBJ1-2,TRBV7-9,ASSLLTGLYGYT
TRBD1,TRBJ2-1,TRBV7-2,ASSLARTGWNEQF
.,TRBJ1-2,TRBV7-8,ASRDGGYGYT
.,TRBJ1-1,TRBV18,ASSPVSLTEAF
.,TRBJ2-7,TRBV3-1/TRBV3-2,ASSPNSYEQY
.,TRBJ1-1,TRBV6-5,ASSYSSGGTEAF
TRBD1,TRBJ1-5,TRBV6-5,ASSPRRQGAQPQH
.,TRBJ1-5,TRBV6-1,ASREADWQPQH
TRBD2,TRBJ2-1,TRBV2,ASSEGTSTNNEQF
.,TRBJ2-1,TRBV7-2,ASSLDRGDEQF
.,TRBJ1-5,TRBV19,ASTPSWRGAQPQH
TRBD1,TRBJ1-6,TRBV19,ASSFLPGTDNSPLH
.,TRBJ2-7,TRBV19,ASSVKGGYEQY
TRBD1,TRBJ2-7,TRBV30,AWGFDRGNEQY
TRBD1,TRBJ1-1,TRBV18,ASSPGKAGTGGREAF
.,TRBJ1-5,TRBV28,ASSLSRGASGQPQH
TRBD1,TRBJ2-7,TRBV3-1/TRBV3-2,ASRPTPGQGRYEQY
TRBD1,TRBJ2-3,TRBV2,ASSPQGAHTDTQY
TRBD2,TRBJ2-2,TRBV13,ASSFPRTSGNTGELF
.,TRBJ1-3,TRBV7-9,ASSLEGGRNTIY
.,TRBJ1-6,TRBV11-2,ASSKSRDSYNSPLH
TRBD1,TRBJ1-5,TRBV3-1/TRBV3-2,ASSQGDRQGQPQH
.,TRBJ2-6,TRBV3-1/TRBV3-2,ASGGRANVLT
.,TRBJ2-1,TRBV6-5,ASSYRGSSYNEQF
.,TRBJ1-1,TRBV29-1,SVAGRMLAEAF
TRBD1,TRBJ1-6,TRBV28,ASSKGQGFSPLH
TRBD1,TRBJ1-1,TRBV3-1/TRBV3-2,ASSHLRTGRGTEAF
TRBD2,TRBJ2-1,TRBV3-1/TRBV3-2,ASRQTSSGNEQF
.,TRBJ1-1,TRBV7-9,ASSLRGRMNTEAF